Listed below are T cell receptor beta chains from one sample, sequenced in a study of OX40 agonist ivuxolimab in advanced cancers. Repertoires were generated with immunoSEQ multiplex PCR, while TCRdb's copy carries only in-frame clones and drops some. Here the sample spans 100,000 to 140,000 clones, under 95% being singletons. Sequences were derived from CD4+ or CD8+ T cells sorted from blood, sampled in a trial of the OX40 agonist ivuxolimab. The receptors come from an adult with an advanced solid tumor such as melanoma, head and neck, liver or kidney cancer. CDR3s include the opening cysteine and the closing phenylalanine or tryptophan. Fields, in order: V gene, D gene, clone size, J gene, CDR3 DNA, CDR3 protein. The D gene is left open where the match is weak. Some rows have no size entry. The others give once, few or many, or a class for an expanded clone.

V: TRBV28; D: TRBD1; size: .; J: TRBJ2-1; DNA: TGTGCCAGCAGTTTACGACAGGGGCTACGGGATGAGCAGTTCTTC; CDR3: CASSLRQGLRDEQFF
V: TRBV5-1; D: .; size: .; J: TRBJ2-1; DNA: TGCGCCAGCAGCTTGTTCGGCTCCCTGACTTACAATGAGCAGTTCTTC; CDR3: CASSLFGSLTYNEQFF
V: TRBV27; D: .; size: .; J: TRBJ2-3; DNA: TGTGCCAGCAGTTTGAGGACATCAAAAGGGGCAGATACGCAGTATTTT; CDR3: CASSLRTSKGADTQYF
V: TRBV9; D: .; size: .; J: TRBJ2-2; DNA: TGTGCCAGCAGCCACCCTAGCACCTCTGCCACCGGGGAGCTGTTTTTT; CDR3: CASSHPSTSATGELFF
V: TRBV6-1; D: .; size: .; J: TRBJ2-5; DNA: TGTGCCAGCAGTGAAGGGCAGCGTAAAGAGACCCAGTACTTC; CDR3: CASSEGQRKETQYF
V: TRBV9; D: .; size: .; J: TRBJ2-2; DNA: TGTGCCAGCAGCGAAGCAGCCGTGCCCGGGGAGCTGTTTTTT; CDR3: CASSEAAVPGELFF
V: TRBV29-1; D: TRBD1; size: .; J: TRBJ2-3; DNA: TGCAGCGTTGGTTGGGACAGGGCGAAAGATACGCAGTATTTT; CDR3: CSVGWDRAKDTQYF
V: TRBV19; D: .; size: few; J: TRBJ1-1; DNA: TGTGCCAGTAGTATCGGATGGCAGGGCGAAGCTTTCTTT; CDR3: CASSIGWQGEAFF
V: TRBV29-1; D: .; size: .; J: TRBJ1-3; DNA: TGCAGCGTTGCCGAAGCGCGAAACACCATATATTTT; CDR3: CSVAEARNTIYF
V: TRBV6-5; D: .; size: .; J: TRBJ2-3; DNA: TGTGCCAGCAGTACCGGAGCATATACGCAGTATTTT; CDR3: CASSTGAYTQYF
V: TRBV5-1; D: .; size: .; J: TRBJ1-1; DNA: TGCGCCAGCAGCTTACAGAACACTGAAGCTTTCTTT; CDR3: CASSLQNTEAFF
V: TRBV6-5; D: .; size: .; J: TRBJ2-7; DNA: TGTGCCAGCAGTTACCCGGAATTCTCCTACGAGCAGTACTTC; CDR3: CASSYPEFSYEQYF
V: TRBV28; D: TRBD2; size: few; J: TRBJ2-7; DNA: TGTGCCAGCAGCCTTAGCGGGGGCCTCCGGAACGAGCAGTACTTC; CDR3: CASSLSGGLRNEQYF
V: TRBV6-5; D: .; size: .; J: TRBJ1-2; DNA: TGTGCCAGCAGTTCCATATCACGCTATGGCTACACCTTC; CDR3: CASSSISRYGYTF
V: TRBV5-1; D: .; size: .; J: TRBJ2-2; DNA: TGCGCCAGCAGCTTCACAGGGATCGCACCCCTCACCGGGGAGCTGTTTTTT; CDR3: CASSFTGIAPLTGELFF
V: TRBV10-2; D: .; size: few; J: TRBJ2-7; DNA: TGCGCCAGCAGTGACGACAGCTCCTACGAGCAGTACTTC; CDR3: CASSDDSSYEQYF
V: TRBV5-1; D: .; size: .; J: TRBJ2-4; DNA: TGCGCCAGCAGCCCCCTACAGGGACCTTACATTCAGTACTTC; CDR3: CASSPLQGPYIQYF
V: TRBV18; D: TRBD1; size: .; J: TRBJ2-2; DNA: TGTGCCAGCTCACCACCGGCAGGGGGCGCGAGCGGGGAGCTGTTTTTT; CDR3: CASSPPAGGASGELFF
V: TRBV2; D: TRBD2; size: .; J: TRBJ2-1; DNA: TGTGCCAGCAGGGGACTAGCGGGAGCTCAAAATGAGCAGTTCTTC; CDR3: CASRGLAGAQNEQFF
V: TRBV6-5; D: .; size: once; J: TRBJ1-5; DNA: TGTGCCGCAGGTGGTGGGGCCAATCAGCCCCAGCATTTT; CDR3: CAAGGGANQPQHF
V: TRBV6-5; D: TRBD1; size: .; J: TRBJ2-5; DNA: TGTGCCAGCAGTCAGGACAGGGTAGGCCAAGAGACCCAGTACTTC; CDR3: CASSQDRVGQETQYF
V: TRBV19; D: TRBD1; size: .; J: TRBJ1-1; DNA: TGTGCCAGTAGTATTGGACAGGGGTTTACTGAAGCTTTCTTT; CDR3: CASSIGQGFTEAFF
V: TRBV10-2; D: .; size: .; J: TRBJ2-5; DNA: TGCGCCAGCGGGGAGGTCCAAGAGACCCAGTACTTC; CDR3: CASGEVQETQYF
V: TRBV4-3; D: .; size: once; J: TRBJ2-7; DNA: TGCGCCAGCAGCTCAGAACCGCACCTCTCCTACGAGCAGTACTTC; CDR3: CASSSEPHLSYEQYF
V: TRBV9; D: .; size: .; J: TRBJ1-5; DNA: TGTGCCAGCAGCGTAGCCGGGACGGTTAATCAGCCCCAGCATTTT; CDR3: CASSVAGTVNQPQHF
V: TRBV27; D: TRBD2; size: .; J: TRBJ2-3; DNA: TGTGCCAGCACCAAGAGGCTCACGGGACTAGCGGGAGGGGTTACAGATACGCAGTATTTT; CDR3: CASTKRLTGLAGGVTDTQYF
V: TRBV7-3; D: .; size: .; J: TRBJ2-2; DNA: TGTGCCAGCAGCTTATCAGCGGGTTTGACCGGGGAGCTGTTTTTT; CDR3: CASSLSAGLTGELFF
V: TRBV10-2; D: .; size: .; J: TRBJ2-7; DNA: TGCGCCAGCAGCCCCGATATAGTGCAGTACTTC; CDR3: CASSPDIVQYF
V: TRBV5-6; D: .; size: .; J: TRBJ1-2; DNA: TGTGCCAGCAGTAACCTAAGGGGGGGCTACACCTTC; CDR3: CASSNLRGGYTF
V: TRBV28; D: .; size: .; J: TRBJ2-1; DNA: TGTGCCAGTACCGGAGTCCGGACAGTCTACAATGAGCAGTTCTTC; CDR3: CASTGVRTVYNEQFF
V: TRBV9; D: TRBD2; size: once; J: TRBJ2-3; DNA: TGTGCCAGCAGCGGTAGCGGGAGTAGGACAGATACGCAGTATTTT; CDR3: CASSGSGSRTDTQYF
V: TRBV7-2; D: TRBD2; size: .; J: TRBJ2-7; DNA: TGTGCCAGCAGATCAGGACTAGCGGGAGCTTACGAGCAGTACTTC; CDR3: CASRSGLAGAYEQYF
V: TRBV10-3; D: TRBD1; size: .; J: TRBJ1-5; DNA: TGTGCCATCAGTGAGGGGGACAGGGGTAATCAGCCCCAGCATTTT; CDR3: CAISEGDRGNQPQHF
V: TRBV15; D: .; size: .; J: TRBJ1-2; DNA: TGTGCCACCAGCAGAGAAACAGGGTACTATGGCTACACCTTC; CDR3: CATSRETGYYGYTF
V: TRBV28; D: TRBD2; size: .; J: TRBJ2-7; DNA: TGTGCCAGTAGGACTAGTCTGGTCTACGAGCAGTACTTC; CDR3: CASRTSLVYEQYF
V: TRBV10-3; D: .; size: .; J: TRBJ1-2; DNA: TGTGCCATCAGTGCTGGGCCGGGGGCTAACTATGGCTACACCTTC; CDR3: CAISAGPGANYGYTF
V: TRBV5-1; D: .; size: .; J: TRBJ1-3; DNA: TGCGCCAGCAGCCTGAGATCGGGGGGGATGGTTGGAAACACCATATATTTT; CDR3: CASSLRSGGMVGNTIYF
V: TRBV25-1; D: TRBD1; size: .; J: TRBJ1-1; DNA: TGTGCCAGCAGTGCCCCCGGGACAGGGGTCACTGAAGCTTTCTTT; CDR3: CASSAPGTGVTEAFF
V: TRBV18; D: .; size: .; J: TRBJ2-2; DNA: TGTGCCAGCTCACCTAGCGGCACTACGACTGTTAACACCGGGGAGCTGTTTTTT; CDR3: CASSPSGTTTVNTGELFF
V: TRBV28; D: .; size: .; J: TRBJ2-7; DNA: TGTGCCAGCAGTACCTATCCCGGGACTGGGAGCTCCTACGAGCAGTACTTC; CDR3: CASSTYPGTGSSYEQYF
V: TRBV9; D: TRBD2; size: .; J: TRBJ2-1; DNA: TGTGCCAGCAGCCCCCAGCGGGAGGAGCAGTTCTTC; CDR3: CASSPQREEQFF
V: TRBV20-1; D: .; size: .; J: TRBJ2-5; DNA: TGCAGTGCTAGAGATTTAGAGACCCAGTACTTC; CDR3: CSARDLETQYF
V: TRBV2; D: .; size: .; J: TRBJ1-4; DNA: TGTGCCAGCAGCACAGAGAGGGTAATGGGTGAAAAACTGTTTTTT; CDR3: CASSTERVMGEKLFF
V: TRBV27; D: TRBD2; size: .; J: TRBJ2-7; DNA: TGTGCCAGCAGTTCTCTAGCGGGAGGTTACGAGCAGTACTTC; CDR3: CASSSLAGGYEQYF
V: TRBV7-8; D: .; size: .; J: TRBJ2-6; DNA: TGTGCCAGCAGCCCTGCTGGCTCTGGGGCCAACGTCCTGACTTTC; CDR3: CASSPAGSGANVLTF